Given below is one T cell receptor (beta chain) in context. Antigen unknown. Using immunoSEQ multiplex PCR, the repertoire was profiled, and TCRdb retains in-frame clones only, with some absent. The table shows some 25,000 clones, with 67% occurring only once. V lost 5 bases, J lost 9 bases, and 15 bases stayed unmatched. This CDR3 has 16 residues. CDR1 MNHNY and CDR2 SVGAGI come from the germline V gene (reference sequence). The sample originates from a study of PD-1 blockade in classical Hodgkin lymphoma. Study results and limitations: Why repertoires differed is undefined; disease activity or prior therapy possibly contributed. Complete responders matched newly diagnosed patients in baseline diversity.

Relapses following autologous stem cell transplantation were seen in all patients, with brentuximab vedotin exposure varying. The TCR sequence derives from a human donor with classical Hodgkin lymphoma. The chain employs TRBV6-6 and TRBJ2-1; 8 bases line up with TRBD2. The sequenced sample was peripheral blood mononuclear cells (PBMCs), obtained before the second cycle of nivolumab. The CDR3 coding sequence is TGTGCCAGCAGTCATTCTAGCGGGTTTCCCCCCGGTGAGCAGTTCTTC. Its translation: CASSHSSGFPPGEQFF.